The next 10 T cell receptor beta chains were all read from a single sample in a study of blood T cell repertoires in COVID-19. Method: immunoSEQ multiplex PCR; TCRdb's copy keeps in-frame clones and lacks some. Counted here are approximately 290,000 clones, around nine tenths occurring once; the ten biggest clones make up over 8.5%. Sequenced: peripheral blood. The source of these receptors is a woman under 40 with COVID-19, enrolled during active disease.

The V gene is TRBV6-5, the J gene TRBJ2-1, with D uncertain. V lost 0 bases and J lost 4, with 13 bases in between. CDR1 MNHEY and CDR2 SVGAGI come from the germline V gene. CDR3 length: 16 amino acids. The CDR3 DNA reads TGTGCCAGCAGTTACTCGGCGTTAGCCGAGTACAATGAGCAGTTCTTC. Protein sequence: CASSYSALAEYNEQFF.

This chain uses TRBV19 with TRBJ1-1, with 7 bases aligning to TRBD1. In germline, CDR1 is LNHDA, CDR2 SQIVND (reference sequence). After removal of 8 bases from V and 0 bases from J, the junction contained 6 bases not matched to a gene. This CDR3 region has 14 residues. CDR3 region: CASSPQGVNTEAFF. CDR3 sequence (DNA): TGTGCCAGTTCTCCCCAGGGGGTGAACACTGAAGCTTTCTTT.

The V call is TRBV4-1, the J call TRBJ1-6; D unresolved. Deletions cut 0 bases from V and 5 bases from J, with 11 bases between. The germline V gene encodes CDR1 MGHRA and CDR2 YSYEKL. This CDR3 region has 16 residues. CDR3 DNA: TGCGCCAGCAGCCAAGAAGCGCAGAGCAATAATTCACCCCTCCACTTT. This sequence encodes CASSQEAQSNNSPLHF.

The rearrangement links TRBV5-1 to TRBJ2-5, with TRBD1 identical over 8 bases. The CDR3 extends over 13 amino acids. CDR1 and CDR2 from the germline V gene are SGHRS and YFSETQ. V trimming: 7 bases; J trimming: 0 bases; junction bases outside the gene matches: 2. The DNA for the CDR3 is TGCGCCAGCGGACAGGGATACCAAGAGACCCAGTACTTC. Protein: CASGQGYQETQYF.

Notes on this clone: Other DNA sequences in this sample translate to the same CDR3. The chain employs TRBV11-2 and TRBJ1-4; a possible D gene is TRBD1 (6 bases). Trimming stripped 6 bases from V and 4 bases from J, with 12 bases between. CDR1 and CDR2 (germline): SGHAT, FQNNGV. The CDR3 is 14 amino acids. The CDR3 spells CASSLGQINEKLFF. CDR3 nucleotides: TGTGCCAGCAGTCTCGGACAGATTAATGAAAAACTGTTTTTT.

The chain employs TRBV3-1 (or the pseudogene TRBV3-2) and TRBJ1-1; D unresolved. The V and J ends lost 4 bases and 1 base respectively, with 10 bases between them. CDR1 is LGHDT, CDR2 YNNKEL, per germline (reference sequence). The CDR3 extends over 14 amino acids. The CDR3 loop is CASSPRSGNTEAFF. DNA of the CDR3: TGTGCCAGCAGCCCACGGTCGGGGAACACTGAAGCTTTCTTT.

The CDR3 coding sequence is TGTGCCAGCAGCTTGGGGACAGGGGACTATGGCTACACCTTC. Protein: CASSLGTGDYGYTF. V and J are TRBV5-4 and TRBJ1-2; 9 nucleotides line up with TRBD1. The CDR3 consists of 14 residues. The ends lost 0 bases at V and 3 bases at J; junction bases unmatched: 0. Germline values: CDR1 SGHNT, CDR2 YYREEE (reference sequence). Based on the CDR3 plus reference TRBV5-4 and TRBJ1-2, the full variable domain is ETGVTQSPTHLIKTRGQQVTLRCSSQSGHNTVSWYQQALGQGPQFIFQYYREEENGRGNFPPRFSGLQFPNYSSELNVNALELDDSALYLCASSLGTGDYGYTFGSGTRLTVV.

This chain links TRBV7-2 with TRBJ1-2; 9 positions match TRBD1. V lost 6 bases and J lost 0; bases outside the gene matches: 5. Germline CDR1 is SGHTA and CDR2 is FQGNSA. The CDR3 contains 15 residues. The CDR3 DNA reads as TGTGCCAGCAGTACCCGGACAGGGGCTAACTATGGCTACACCTTC. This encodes CASSTRTGANYGYTF.

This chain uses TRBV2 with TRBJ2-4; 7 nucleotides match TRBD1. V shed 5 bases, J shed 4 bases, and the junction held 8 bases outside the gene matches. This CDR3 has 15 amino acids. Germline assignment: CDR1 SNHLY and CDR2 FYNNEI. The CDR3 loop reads CASSPTRQGKNIQYF. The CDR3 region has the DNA TGTGCCAGCAGTCCCACACGACAGGGTAAAAACATTCAGTACTTC.

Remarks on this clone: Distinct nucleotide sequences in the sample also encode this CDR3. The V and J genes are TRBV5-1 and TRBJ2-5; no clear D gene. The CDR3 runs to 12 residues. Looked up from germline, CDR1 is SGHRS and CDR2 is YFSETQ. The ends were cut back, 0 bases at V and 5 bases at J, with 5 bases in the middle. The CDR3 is CASSLDRETQYF. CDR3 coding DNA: TGCGCCAGCAGCTTGGACCGGGAGACCCAGTACTTC.